Sequencing of this TCR beta chain was carried out in a study of cytomegalovirus exposure and HLA in healthy donors. Broader study findings: With later analysis, a missense DCLRE1C variant became linked to TCR beta V- and J-gene trimming.

Remarks on this clone: Its antigen is currently unknown.

The PCR used 60 Vbeta and 13 Jbeta primers. Here immunoSEQ multiplex PCR was the method, and the copy in TCRdb shows in-frame clones only, minus some. The sample holds under 200,000 clones. J was trimmed by 3 bases and V by 2 bases; bases with no gene match: 4. There are 15 residues in the CDR3. Germline V gives CDR1 SGDLS, CDR2 YYNGEE. Specimen: PBMCs. The origin of this receptor is a man aged 30-40 years in good health and CMV-seronegative. This sequence joins TRBV9 and TRBJ1-2; TRBD1 matches 10 bases. The CDR3 sequence is CASSVRDRGYYGYTF. The CDR3 DNA reads as TGTGCCAGCAGCGTCCGGGACAGGGGTTACTATGGCTACACCTTC.